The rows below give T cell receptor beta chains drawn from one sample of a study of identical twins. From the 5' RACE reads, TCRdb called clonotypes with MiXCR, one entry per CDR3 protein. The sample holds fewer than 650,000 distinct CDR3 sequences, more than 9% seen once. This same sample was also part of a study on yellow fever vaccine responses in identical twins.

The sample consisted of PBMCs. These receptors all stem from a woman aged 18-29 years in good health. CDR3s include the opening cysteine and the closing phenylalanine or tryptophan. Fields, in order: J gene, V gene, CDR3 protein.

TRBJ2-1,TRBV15,CATSRPLGSTYNEQFF
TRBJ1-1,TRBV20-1,CSALPGQGLNTEAFF
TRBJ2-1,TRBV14,CASSRNGGALGNEQFF
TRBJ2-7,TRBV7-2,CASSLVRGVYEQYF
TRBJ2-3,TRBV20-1,CSARSARANFLDTQYF
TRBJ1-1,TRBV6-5,CASTRGSEAFF
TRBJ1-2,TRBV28,CASSRTVVYGYTF
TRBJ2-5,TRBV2,CASETSGEGETQYF
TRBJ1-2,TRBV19,CASIRVGSTNYGYTF
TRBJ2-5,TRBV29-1,CSVEPRDRGFWETQYF
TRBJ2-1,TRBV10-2,CASTAGPSYNEQFF
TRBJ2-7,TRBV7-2,CASSAPGQSGEQYF
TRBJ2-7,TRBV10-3,CAISERQPYEQYF
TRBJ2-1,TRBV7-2,CASSSPTGVGYNEQFF
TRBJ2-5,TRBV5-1,CASSLGTGWQTQYF
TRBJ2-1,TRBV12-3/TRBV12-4,CASSLGGHEQFF
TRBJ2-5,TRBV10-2,CASSESRAGETQYF
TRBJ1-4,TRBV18,CASSPAGSYEKLFF
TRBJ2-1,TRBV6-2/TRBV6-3,CASSSLAGVYNEQFF
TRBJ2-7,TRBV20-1,CSAKQTAAYEQYF
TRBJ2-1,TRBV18,CASSPPDRPLNEQFF
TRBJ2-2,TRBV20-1,CSARDRRNTGELFF
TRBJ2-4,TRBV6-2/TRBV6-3,CASSPPESPGLAGGPKNIQYF
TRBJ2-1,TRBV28,CASSRPGGDREQFF
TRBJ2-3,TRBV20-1,CSVRTGKVDTQYF
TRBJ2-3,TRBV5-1,CASSSLNIGGTTDTQYF
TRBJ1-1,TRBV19,CASSIMGTGNTEAFF
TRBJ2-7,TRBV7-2,CASSLAEGANSYEQYF
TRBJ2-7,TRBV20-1,CSARPTGHPSSYEQYF
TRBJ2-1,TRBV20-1,CSASAPGASSYNEQFF
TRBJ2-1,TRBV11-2,CASSPQGGNGGREYNEQFF
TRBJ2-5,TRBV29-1,CSVPSAQGGMIQETQYF
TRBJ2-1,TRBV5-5,CASSLPTVDNEQFF
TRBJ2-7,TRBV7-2,CASSLPGTSVYEQYF
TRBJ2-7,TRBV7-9,CASTPAVVRGPQEQYF
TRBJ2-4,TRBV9,CASSDSRIGEAKNIQYF
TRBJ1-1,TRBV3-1,CASSQGGNTEAFF
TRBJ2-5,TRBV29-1,CSVEGETQYF
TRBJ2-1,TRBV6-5,CASSYSGLAGSSYNEQFF
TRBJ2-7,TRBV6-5,CASSSPGTYPYEQYF
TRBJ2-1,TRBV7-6,CASSLGIEGAYNEQFF
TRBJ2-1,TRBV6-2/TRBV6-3,CASTRWGRDPYNEQFF
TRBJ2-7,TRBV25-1,CASSPWTGAEQYF
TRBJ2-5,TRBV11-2,CASSQGDPASLFQETQYF
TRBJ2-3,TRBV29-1,CSAPGQGSITDTQYF